This T cell receptor beta chain was profiled in a study of blood T cell repertoires in COVID-19. Profiling relied on immunoSEQ multiplex PCR, and the TCRdb table lists in-frame clones only, not all of them. The sample records under 300,000 clones, 65% to 85% being singletons. The V end lost 0 bases, the J end lost 3 bases, and 6 bases lay between the germline ends. CDR1 SGHRS and CDR2 YFSETQ come from the germline V gene. The CDR3 runs 13 residues. This TCR was sampled from a middle-aged man who had recovered from COVID-19. Sequencing was performed on PBMCs or T cells enriched from blood (not recorded which). V is TRBV5-1 and J is TRBJ1-2, with D unclear. The CDR3 loop is CASSLGLYYGYTF. The DNA of the CDR3 is TGCGCCAGCAGCTTGGGACTATACTATGGCTACACCTTC.